Listed below are T cell receptor beta chains from one sample, sequenced in a study of blood T cell repertoires in COVID-19. The data were produced by immunoSEQ multiplex PCR, yet TCRdb's version contains in-frame clones alone and is incomplete. The sample carries tens of thousands of clones, 87% recorded once. What was sequenced was peripheral blood. The source is a woman in her fifties or sixties with acute or convalescent COVID-19. Each CDR3 is given with its conserved first and last residue. The order of the fields is J gene, V gene, CDR3 protein.

J gene: TRBJ1-3
V gene: TRBV4-3
CDR3 protein: CASSQDPRSGNTIYF

J gene: TRBJ2-1
V gene: TRBV19
CDR3 protein: CARGVQGMDYNEQFF

J gene: TRBJ2-2
V gene: TRBV7-2
CDR3 protein: CASSFSGTNTGELFF

J gene: TRBJ1-2
V gene: TRBV4-2
CDR3 protein: CASSLGADYGYTF

J gene: TRBJ2-1
V gene: TRBV18
CDR3 protein: CASSTLTSGGPGSYNEQFF

J gene: TRBJ2-1
V gene: TRBV5-1
CDR3 protein: CASSSPLAGEEGEQFF

J gene: TRBJ1-5
V gene: TRBV28
CDR3 protein: CASSQGGPSNQPQHF

J gene: TRBJ2-2
V gene: TRBV27
CDR3 protein: CASSWGGVNTGELFF

J gene: TRBJ2-2
V gene: TRBV19
CDR3 protein: CASRGTRSATGELFF

J gene: TRBJ2-1
V gene: TRBV5-6
CDR3 protein: CASSWGLAGYNEQFF

J gene: TRBJ2-1
V gene: TRBV30
CDR3 protein: CAWQPGSGYNEQFF

J gene: TRBJ1-1
V gene: TRBV10-3
CDR3 protein: CAISEGSALGGEAFF

J gene: TRBJ2-2
V gene: TRBV6-1
CDR3 protein: CASRELAGGQFGELFF

J gene: TRBJ1-4
V gene: TRBV6-6
CDR3 protein: CASIRQGGEKLFF

J gene: TRBJ2-3
V gene: TRBV24-1
CDR3 protein: CATSDFWLAGSTDTQYF

J gene: TRBJ1-1
V gene: TRBV30
CDR3 protein: CAWSPGQRTKAFF

J gene: TRBJ1-6
V gene: TRBV6-4
CDR3 protein: CASSDSKRGNSPLHF

J gene: TRBJ2-5
V gene: TRBV4-2
CDR3 protein: CASSQPGGGETQYF

J gene: TRBJ2-2
V gene: TRBV2
CDR3 protein: CASRGLAGGGNTGELFF

J gene: TRBJ1-3
V gene: TRBV7-2
CDR3 protein: CASSINTGLAGNTIYF

J gene: TRBJ1-2
V gene: TRBV2
CDR3 protein: CASSEEGGLGGYTF

J gene: TRBJ2-3
V gene: TRBV9
CDR3 protein: CASSVAGTSGTSTDTQYF

J gene: TRBJ2-1
V gene: TRBV12-3/TRBV12-4
CDR3 protein: CASSPLSYNEQFF

J gene: TRBJ2-7
V gene: TRBV14
CDR3 protein: CASSQVIGRQGTYEQYF

J gene: TRBJ2-2
V gene: TRBV6-2/TRBV6-3
CDR3 protein: CASSWVDGTGELFF

J gene: TRBJ2-1
V gene: TRBV5-1
CDR3 protein: CASSQTGINEQFF

J gene: TRBJ2-7
V gene: TRBV6-5
CDR3 protein: CASSYSTGRYYEQYF

J gene: TRBJ1-2
V gene: TRBV5-6
CDR3 protein: CASSLWGFGTSHGYTF

J gene: TRBJ1-2
V gene: TRBV27
CDR3 protein: CASSSGTGGAGYGYTF

J gene: TRBJ2-1
V gene: TRBV9
CDR3 protein: CASSAPSLLFNEQFF

J gene: TRBJ2-1
V gene: TRBV5-8
CDR3 protein: CASNSGENNEQFF

J gene: TRBJ1-3
V gene: TRBV27
CDR3 protein: CASRPDRAAGNTIYF

J gene: TRBJ1-1
V gene: TRBV3-1/TRBV3-2
CDR3 protein: CASGKGVNTEAFF

J gene: TRBJ1-1
V gene: TRBV5-4
CDR3 protein: CASSWGGRGTNTEAFF

J gene: TRBJ2-7
V gene: TRBV7-2
CDR3 protein: CASSLGSGEAQYF

J gene: TRBJ2-2
V gene: TRBV19
CDR3 protein: CASSIDGSAGELFF

J gene: TRBJ1-3
V gene: TRBV28
CDR3 protein: CASSLGTLAAGNTIYF

J gene: TRBJ1-5
V gene: TRBV19
CDR3 protein: CATGTGVGQPQHF

J gene: TRBJ1-4
V gene: TRBV5-4
CDR3 protein: CASSLGTGVREKLFF

J gene: TRBJ1-1
V gene: TRBV30
CDR3 protein: CAWSLGGNTEAFF

J gene: TRBJ1-1
V gene: TRBV29-1
CDR3 protein: CSVEGTGVSEAFF

J gene: TRBJ2-5
V gene: TRBV7-6
CDR3 protein: CASSPLAPSGRTGKTQYF

J gene: TRBJ1-5
V gene: TRBV7-7
CDR3 protein: CASSFRQDIQPQHF

J gene: TRBJ2-5
V gene: TRBV7-9
CDR3 protein: CASSLGAWETQYF

J gene: TRBJ1-6
V gene: TRBV27
CDR3 protein: CASSLTKGGGSPLHF

J gene: TRBJ1-3
V gene: TRBV5-1
CDR3 protein: CASSLASDSGNTIYF

J gene: TRBJ2-1
V gene: TRBV6-6
CDR3 protein: CASKISGDNEQFF

J gene: TRBJ2-2
V gene: TRBV6-2/TRBV6-3
CDR3 protein: CASSTGTGGWQLFF

J gene: TRBJ1-5
V gene: TRBV27
CDR3 protein: CASAGLVDQPQHF

J gene: TRBJ1-6
V gene: TRBV30
CDR3 protein: CAWRRDNNSPLHF

J gene: TRBJ2-7
V gene: TRBV28
CDR3 protein: CASSPGTEPPYEQYF

J gene: TRBJ1-2
V gene: TRBV6-5
CDR3 protein: CASSFLETDNYGYTF